These T cell receptor beta chains were read from a single sample in a study of shared clonotypes between healthy human individuals. Using immunoSEQ multiplex PCR, the repertoire was profiled, and TCRdb retains in-frame clones only, with some absent. The sample has about 680,000 clones; roughly nine tenths are singletons. The sequencing input was naive CD8+ T cells sorted from blood. Every receptor here comes from a man younger than 45 in good health. Each CDR3 is given with its conserved first and last residue. D genes are given only for firm matches. Expanded clones get a size class; other rows say once, few or many, or leave the size out.

d_gene: .; v_gene: TRBV5-7; j_gene: TRBJ2-7; abundance: .; CDR3nt: TGTGCCAGCAGCTTTGCCGGGACTCTCTACGAGCAGTACTTC; CDR3aa: CASSFAGTLYEQYF
d_gene: TRBD1; v_gene: TRBV6-6; j_gene: TRBJ2-5; abundance: .; CDR3nt: TGTGCCAGCAGTTACAATCCGGACAGGGTAGGGGAGACCCAGTACTTC; CDR3aa: CASSYNPDRVGETQYF
d_gene: .; v_gene: TRBV29-1; j_gene: TRBJ2-7; abundance: .; CDR3nt: TGCAGCGCCTTGACGACAGAGAGCTCCTACGAGCAGTACTTC; CDR3aa: CSALTTESSYEQYF
d_gene: .; v_gene: TRBV11-2; j_gene: TRBJ2-1; abundance: .; CDR3nt: TGTGCCAGCAGCTTATACGTTCTGGTGAACGAGCAGTTCTTC; CDR3aa: CASSLYVLVNEQFF
d_gene: .; v_gene: TRBV7-3; j_gene: TRBJ2-7; abundance: once; CDR3nt: TGTGCCAGCAGCTTCGGGGATCCAGGGGACGAGCAGTACTTC; CDR3aa: CASSFGDPGDEQYF
d_gene: .; v_gene: TRBV6-1; j_gene: TRBJ2-2; abundance: .; CDR3nt: TGTGCCAGCAGTGAACCGGGGGTTGACGGGGAGCTGTTTTTT; CDR3aa: CASSEPGVDGELFF
d_gene: TRBD2; v_gene: TRBV9; j_gene: TRBJ2-5; abundance: once; CDR3nt: TGTGCCGGCGGACTAGCGGGAGGGGAGACCCAGTACTTC; CDR3aa: CAGGLAGGETQYF
d_gene: .; v_gene: TRBV6-6; j_gene: TRBJ2-5; abundance: .; CDR3nt: TGTGCCATTACATCGGGGGCCTGGGAGACCCAGTACTTC; CDR3aa: CAITSGAWETQYF
d_gene: TRBD1; v_gene: TRBV5-1; j_gene: TRBJ1-1; abundance: .; CDR3nt: TGCGCCAGCAGCTTGGATTCCCCGACAGGGGGCTTTGAAGCTTTCTTT; CDR3aa: CASSLDSPTGGFEAFF
d_gene: .; v_gene: TRBV27; j_gene: TRBJ2-1; abundance: .; CDR3nt: TGTGCCAGCAGTTGGGGCATAGGAGCTCTCAATGAGCAGTTCTTC; CDR3aa: CASSWGIGALNEQFF
d_gene: TRBD1; v_gene: TRBV29-1; j_gene: TRBJ2-1; abundance: .; CDR3nt: TGCAGCTCAACCGGACAGGGGCCCTACAATGAGCAGTTCTTC; CDR3aa: CSSTGQGPYNEQFF
d_gene: TRBD1; v_gene: TRBV28; j_gene: TRBJ2-3; abundance: .; CDR3nt: TGTGCCAGCAGTTCCCCGGGGACAGGCGCCGGTGATACGCAGTATTTT; CDR3aa: CASSSPGTGAGDTQYF
d_gene: .; v_gene: TRBV7-9; j_gene: TRBJ2-7; abundance: .; CDR3nt: TGTGCCAGCAGCTTAAGGGGGGGCGTCATGTCCTACGAGCAGTACTTC; CDR3aa: CASSLRGGVMSYEQYF
d_gene: .; v_gene: TRBV10-3; j_gene: TRBJ1-2; abundance: .; CDR3nt: TGTGCCATCAGTGAGTCAGTCCGGCCGGATGGCTACACCTTC; CDR3aa: CAISESVRPDGYTF